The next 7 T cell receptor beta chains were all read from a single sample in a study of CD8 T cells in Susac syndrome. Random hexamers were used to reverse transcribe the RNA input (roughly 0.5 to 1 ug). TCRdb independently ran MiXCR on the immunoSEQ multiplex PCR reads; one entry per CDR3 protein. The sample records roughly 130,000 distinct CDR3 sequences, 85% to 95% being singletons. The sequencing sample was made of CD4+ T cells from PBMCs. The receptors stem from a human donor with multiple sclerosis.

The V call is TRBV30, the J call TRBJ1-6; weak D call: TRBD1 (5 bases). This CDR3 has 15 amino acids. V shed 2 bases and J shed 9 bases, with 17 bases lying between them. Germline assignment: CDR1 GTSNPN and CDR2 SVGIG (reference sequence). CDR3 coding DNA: TGTGCCTGGAGTATCCGGGCGGAGGGGAGTTCACCCCTCCACTTT. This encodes CAWSIRAEGSSPLHF.

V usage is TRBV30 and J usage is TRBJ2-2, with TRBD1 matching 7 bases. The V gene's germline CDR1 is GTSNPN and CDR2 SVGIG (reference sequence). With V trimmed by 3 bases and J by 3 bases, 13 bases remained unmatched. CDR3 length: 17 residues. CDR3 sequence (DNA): TGTGCCTGGAGAGCAAAGTCGACAGGGTGGGACACCGGGGAGCTGTTTTTT. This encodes CAWRAKSTGWDTGELFF.

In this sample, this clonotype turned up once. The CDR3 sequence: CASSQDPLVGELFF. The DNA of the CDR3 is TGTGCCAGCAGCCAAGACCCCCTAGTCGGGGAGCTGTTTTTT. The chain recombines TRBV4-2 with TRBJ2-2; D uncertain. Germline V gene lookup returns CDR1 LGHNA and CDR2 YNFKEQ. The CDR3 has 14 amino acids. Between the trimmed V and J ends, which lost 0 bases and 7 bases, there was a span of 9 bases.

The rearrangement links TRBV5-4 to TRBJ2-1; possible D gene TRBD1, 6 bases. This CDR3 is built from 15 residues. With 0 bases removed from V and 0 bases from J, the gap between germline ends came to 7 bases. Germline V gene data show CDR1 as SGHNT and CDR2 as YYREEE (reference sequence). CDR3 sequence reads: CASSLGTASYNEQFF. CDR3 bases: TGTGCCAGCAGCTTGGGGACAGCCTCCTACAATGAGCAGTTCTTC.

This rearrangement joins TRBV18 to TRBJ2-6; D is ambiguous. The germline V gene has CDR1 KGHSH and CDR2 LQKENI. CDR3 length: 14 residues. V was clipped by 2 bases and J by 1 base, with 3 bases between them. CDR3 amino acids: CASSPGSGANVLTF. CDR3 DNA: TGTGCCAGCTCACCAGGGTCTGGGGCCAACGTCCTGACTTTC.

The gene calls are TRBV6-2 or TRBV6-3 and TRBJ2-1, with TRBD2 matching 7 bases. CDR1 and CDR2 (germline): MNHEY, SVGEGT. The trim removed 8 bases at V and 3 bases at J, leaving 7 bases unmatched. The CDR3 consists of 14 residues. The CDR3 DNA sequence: TGTGCCAGCTCGCCGTGGGGGGGCTACAATGAGCAGTTCTTC. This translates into CASSPWGGYNEQFF.

The CDR3 DNA reads as TGTGCCACCAGTGATTCAGGGGGTTCGAGAGGCTACACCTTC. Translated, it gives CATSDSGGSRGYTF. The chain uses TRBV24-1 and TRBJ1-2; 7 nucleotides line up with TRBD1. Germline V gene sequence: CDR1 KGHDR, CDR2 SFDVKD. V dropped 2 bases and J dropped 8; count of bases not matched to a gene: 7. The CDR3 has 14 residues.